This T cell receptor (beta chain) was sequenced during a study of lymphopenia after photon versus proton radiotherapy. CDR1 is SGHNT and CDR2 is YYREEE in the germline V gene (reference sequence). V was clipped by 4 bases and J by 6 bases, with 17 bases between them. The CDR3 is 14 amino acids. Only in-frame clones appear in the TCRdb table, and some are missing; sequencing was by immunoSEQ multiplex PCR. Here the sample spans tens of thousands of clones, roughly 86% being singletons. The source is a woman aged 60-75 years with cholangiocarcinoma. Some clones in this sample may be carry-over from other donors' samples. The sequences come from peripheral blood, collected from a patient treated with proton-based radiotherapy. This chain uses TRBV5-4 with TRBJ2-7; D is possibly TRBD1 (6 bases). The CDR3 loop reads CASSPGGRGIEQYF. The DNA of the CDR3 is TGTGCCAGCAGCCCTGGAGGCAGGGGTATCGAGCAGTACTTC.